This entry lists 23 T cell receptor beta chains sequenced from one sample in a study of identical twins (dated by TCRdb to the mid-2010s). The receptor library was made with 5' RACE. Sequencing was performed on an Illumina HiSeq 2000. TCRdb reprocessing: public reads trimmed at Q25 with fastp, clones called with MiXCR, in-frame beta chains kept. Each CDR3 protein appears once, grouped with its most common genes and DNA. In this sample the table shows roughly 630,000 distinct CDR3 sequences, 7.1% of which occur a single time. The leading ten clones occupy around 1.6% of the sample. The same specimen was also included in a second study, on yellow fever vaccine responses in identical twins.

The sample was PBMCs. Source of these receptors: a woman younger than 30 in good health.

This clonotype occurred many times. The V call is TRBV5-1, the J call TRBJ2-1, with 12 bases aligning to TRBD2. With 0 bases clipped from V and 8 bases from J, the junction kept 18 bases outside the gene matches. Germline V gives CDR1 SGHRS, CDR2 YFSETQ. The CDR3 is 20 residues long. In DNA, the CDR3 is TGCGCCAGCAGCTTGGCCCGCGGGGAGACTAGCGGGAGAACTGGGCATGAGCAGTTCTTC. Translation gives CASSLARGETSGRTGHEQFF.

This chain uses TRBV20-1 with TRBJ2-1, with D possibly called TRBD1 or TRBD2 (5 bases each). The CDR3 covers 17 residues. V was clipped by 0 bases and J by 5 bases, with 20 bases between them. Germline V gene sequence: CDR1 DFQATT, CDR2 SNEGSKA (reference sequence). Here the CDR3 reads CSAREINRDQVNNEQFF. The CDR3 DNA follows: TGCAGTGCTAGAGAAATAAACCGGGACCAGGTGAACAATGAGCAGTTCTTC.

This clonotype was counted only a few times. For the CDR3, the DNA is TGTGCCAGCAGCTTAGATTTATCCACCGGGGAGCTGTTTTTT. It yields the protein CASSLDLSTGELFF. The chain is built from TRBV7-6 and TRBJ2-2; D unresolved. The CDR3 is made up of 14 amino acids. V lost 1 base and J lost 4, with 7 bases in between. Germline V gives CDR1 SGHVS, CDR2 FNYEAQ.

The sample holds many counts of this clonotype. The chain uses TRBV2 and TRBJ2-5; TRBD2 matches at 7 bases. The CDR3 has 15 amino acids. The ends lost 6 bases at V and 2 bases at J; junction bases unmatched: 9. Per germline, CDR1 SNHLY and CDR2 FYNNEI. The chain's CDR3 is CASRASGGPQETQYF. The DNA of the CDR3 is TGTGCCAGCAGAGCCTCGGGAGGCCCTCAAGAGACCCAGTACTTC.

This clonotype has just a few counts. This rearrangement joins TRBV12-5 to TRBJ1-2; unclear D gene. The germline V gene encodes CDR1 LGHNT and CDR2 FRNRAP. The CDR3 extends over 12 amino acids. V dropped 0 bases and J dropped 8 bases, with 7 bases sitting between them. The CDR3 DNA is TGTGCTAGTGGTTTGGTTCCGGCGGGCTACACCTTC. This gives the protein CASGLVPAGYTF.

This clonotype was counted a few times. CDR3 nucleotide sequence: TGCAGCGTATGGGTTGCGGCCAGGAAAGGGACTGAAGCTTTCTTT. Amino acid sequence: CSVWVAARKGTEAFF. The rearrangement links TRBV29-1 to TRBJ1-1; D is ambiguous. The CDR3 has 15 amino acids. V shed 6 bases and J shed 5 bases, with 22 bases lying between them. CDR1 SQVTM and CDR2 ANQGSEA come from the germline V gene.

In DNA form, the CDR3 reads TGTGCCAGCAGCTCCCTTCGGGGGGACAGGTCCGGAGAGACCCAGTACTTC. Translation: CASSSLRGDRSGETQYF. The genes are TRBV11-2 and TRBJ2-5, with D maybe TRBD1 (8 bases). This CDR3 contains 17 residues. The ends were cut back, 4 bases at V and 4 bases at J, with 22 bases in the middle. Germline lookup yields CDR1 SGHAT and CDR2 FQNNGV.

The V and J genes are TRBV28 and TRBJ2-1; no clear D gene. V lost 1 base and J 5 bases, leaving 12 bases between the germline ends. The length of the CDR3 is 15 residues. Germline V lookup: CDR1 MDHEN, CDR2 SYDVKM. The CDR3 reads CASSLSVWSDNEQFF. In DNA form, the CDR3 reads TGTGCCAGCAGTTTATCCGTCTGGTCGGACAATGAGCAGTTCTTC.

This clonotype was counted a few times. The chain joins TRBV4-2 to TRBJ2-1, with D perhaps assigned TRBD1 or TRBD2 (6 bases each). Deletions cut 4 bases from V and 5 bases from J, with 12 bases between. Germline V lookup: CDR1 LGHNA, CDR2 YNFKEQ. This CDR3 has 14 amino acids. The CDR3 region is CASSLGGHNNEQFF. CDR3 sequence (DNA): TGTGCCAGCAGCCTCGGGGGACATAACAATGAGCAGTTCTTC.

This clonotype was picked up many times. The V and J genes are TRBV5-1 and TRBJ1-4; no clear D gene. V was pared by 1 base and J by 5 bases, with 9 bases between. This CDR3 is built from 14 residues. Germline V CDR1 and CDR2: SGHRS, YFSETQ. The DNA of the CDR3 is TGCGCCAGCAGCTTGCCTCGGCCGAATGAAAAACTGTTTTTT. Translation gives CASSLPRPNEKLFF.

Only a few counts were recorded for this clonotype. The CDR3 is CASSETGASPNEQFF. The CDR3 region has the DNA TGTGCCAGCAGTGAGACCGGGGCGAGTCCCAATGAGCAGTTCTTC. The chain uses TRBV25-1 and TRBJ2-1; the D gene could be TRBD1 or TRBD2 (5 bases each). Per germline, CDR1 MGHDK and CDR2 SYGVNS. This CDR3 is 15 amino acids long. Trimming pared 3 bases from V and 6 bases from J, leaving 15 bases between.

This clonotype appeared a few times. This rearrangement joins TRBV20-1 to TRBJ2-3; 11 bases are shared with TRBD2. V trimming: 3 bases; J trimming: 1 base; junction bases outside the gene matches: 6. The germline V gene encodes CDR1 DFQATT and CDR2 SNEGSKA (reference sequence). This CDR3 is 16 amino acids long. Written as DNA, the CDR3 is TGCAGTGCTAGTAGTCTGACTAGCGGGGGCACAGATACGCAGTATTTT. Translated, it gives CSASSLTSGGTDTQYF.

The table lists this clonotype with many counts. One junction end does not reproduce the germline sequence, and a read error may be involved. The genes are TRBV12-3 or TRBV12-4 and TRBJ2-1; 7 bases agree with TRBD2. The CDR3 covers 13 residues. The CDR3 sequence is CASSLADYNEQFF. Here the CDR3 DNA reads TGTGCCAGCAGTCTAGCGGACTACAATGAGCAGTTCTTC.

This clonotype was counted a few times. J is TRBJ2-5 and V is TRBV12-3 or TRBV12-4, with D perhaps matching TRBD2 (5 bases). V lost 6 bases and J 5 bases, leaving 10 bases between the germline ends. The CDR3 has 12 amino acids. CDR3 loop: CASRFRGETQYF. CDR3 bases: TGTGCCAGCAGATTCAGAGGGGAGACCCAGTACTTC.

The chain couples TRBV28 to TRBJ1-6, with 8 bases fitting TRBD1. This CDR3 spans 15 amino acids. The ends lost 6 bases at V and 3 bases at J; junction bases unmatched: 4. CDR1 is MDHEN and CDR2 is SYDVKM in the germline V gene. CDR3 in amino acids: CASSPDRDYNSPLHF. The CDR3 nucleotides are TGTGCCAGCAGCCCGGACAGGGACTATAATTCACCCCTCCACTTT.

This clonotype was counted a few times. The chain couples TRBV12-3 or TRBV12-4 to TRBJ2-1; TRBD2 aligns across 12 bases. The CDR3 runs to 17 residues. V shed 0 bases, J shed 9 bases, and the junction held 9 bases outside the gene matches. CDR3 sequence (DNA): TGTGCCAGCAGTTTAGCCCTAGGGACTAGCGGGCGGGCTGAGCAGTTCTTC. Amino acids: CASSLALGTSGRAEQFF.

The chain uses TRBV10-3 and TRBJ2-1; D possibly corresponds to TRBD1 (6 bases). V gave up 3 bases and J gave up 1 base, with 16 bases separating them. The CDR3 consists of 17 residues. From germline, CDR1 is ENHRY and CDR2 SYGVKD. The CDR3 loop is CAISDQTGLHSYNEQFF. As DNA, the CDR3 is TGTGCCATCAGTGATCAGACAGGTCTACATTCCTACAATGAGCAGTTCTTC.

This clonotype was detected ten times or more. This sequence joins TRBV10-1 and TRBJ2-7, with 7 bases identical to TRBD2. V gave up 4 bases and J gave up 5 bases; unmatched junction bases: 14. This CDR3 is 16 amino acids long. The germline V gene encodes CDR1 WNHNN and CDR2 SYGVQD (reference sequence). CDR3 residues: CASSGLRGRGVHEQYF. In DNA, the CDR3 is TGCGCCAGCAGTGGGCTTCGAGGACGGGGGGTCCACGAGCAGTACTTC.

This clonotype was observed at least ten times. The V and J genes are TRBV29-1 and TRBJ2-3, with a weak D call TRBD2 (7 bases). The length of the CDR3 is 15 residues. Per germline, CDR1 SQVTM and CDR2 ANQGSEA. Trimming took off 7 bases at V and 6 bases at J, with 23 bases between the two ends. DNA of the CDR3: TGCAGCGCGCGAGGGGGGGCTAGCGGAGGGGATACGCAGTATTTT. It encodes CSARGGASGGDTQYF.

This clonotype has at least ten counts. The chain is built from TRBV12-3 or TRBV12-4 and TRBJ1-2; D is unresolved. The CDR3 totals 14 residues. The V and J ends lost 1 base and 2 bases respectively, with 8 bases between them. Here the CDR3 DNA reads TGTGCCAGCAGTTTAGGACCCCCCAACTATGGCTACACCTTC. Translating it yields CASSLGPPNYGYTF.

This clonotype was detected many times. This chain joins TRBV12-3 or TRBV12-4 and TRBJ2-7, with 10 bases matching TRBD1. The CDR3 runs to 14 residues. The J segment lost 3 bases and the V segment lost 5 bases, leaving 4 bases of the junction unmatched. CDR3 amino acids: CASSGRDRGYEQYF. Written as DNA, the CDR3 is TGTGCCAGCAGTGGCCGGGACAGGGGCTACGAGCAGTACTTC.

This clonotype was seen repeatedly, ten times or more. The J gene is TRBJ1-1, the V gene TRBV20-1, with D tentatively TRBD1 (5 bases). Germline CDR1 is DFQATT and CDR2 is SNEGSKA (reference sequence). This CDR3 is built from 13 residues. The germline V and J ends were trimmed by 3 bases and 4 bases, with 12 bases remaining between them. CDR3 nucleotides: TGCAGTGCTAGCGGGCAGGGTGCCACTGAAGCTTTCTTT. It translates to CSASGQGATEAFF.

This rearrangement joins TRBV21-1 to TRBJ1-1. TRBV21-1 is a pseudogene. The CDR3 sequence is 12 residues long. For the CDR3, the DNA is TGTGCCACTCAGTTCTCCCACACTGAAGCTTTCTTT. Translating gives CATQFSHTEAFF.